Described below is a single T cell receptor beta chain sequence and its context. V lost 6 bases, J lost 3 bases, and 14 bases lay in between. The CDR3 consists of 15 residues. CDR1 is MNHEY, CDR2 SVGAGI, per germline. The data were obtained in a study of OX40 agonist ivuxolimab in advanced cancers. Here immunoSEQ multiplex PCR was the method, and the copy in TCRdb shows in-frame clones only, minus some. Of about 100,000 clones listed, more than 85% are singletons. The receptor's source is an adult with an advanced solid tumor such as melanoma, head and neck, liver or kidney cancer. The chain employs TRBV6-5 and TRBJ2-2; the D gene is possibly TRBD1 (6 bases). Sequenced material: CD4+ or CD8+ T cells sorted from blood, taken in a trial of the OX40 agonist ivuxolimab. The CDR3 region is CASRPPGVDTGELFF. Here the CDR3 DNA reads TGTGCCAGCAGACCACCAGGGGTAGACACCGGGGAGCTGTTTTTT.